This TCR beta chain came from a study of blood T cell repertoires in COVID-19. Study background: The study drew acute and convalescent COVID-19 samples from the United States, Italy and Spain.

Original processing notes: The assay estimated nucleated cells by amplifying reference gene primers. Some clones are missing from TCRdb's copy, which holds only in-frame ones; the method was immunoSEQ multiplex PCR. V, J and clone size were drawn from that table, and D and trimming were deduced from the DNA. Of 65,000 to 95,000 clones in the sample, roughly 89% were seen once. This CDR3 region has 14 residues. Germline CDR1 and CDR2: LNHDA and SQIVND (reference sequence). J lost 1 base, V lost 8 bases, and 5 bases had no gene match. The receptor's source is a man older than 75 with acute or convalescent COVID-19. The sequenced material came from peripheral blood. The V call is TRBV19, the J call TRBJ1-5, with 7 bases lining up with TRBD1. CDR3 bases: TGTGCCAGTCGCAAACAGGGGAGCAATCAGCCCCAGCATTTT. It specifies CASRKQGSNQPQHF.